This entry lists 14 T cell receptor beta chains sequenced from one sample in a study of blood T cell repertoires in COVID-19. Measured with immunoSEQ multiplex PCR; TCRdb has only the in-frame clones, and not every one. The top ten hold about 3.5% of the sample, which has around 250,000 clones, about 88% seen once. The specimen sequenced was peripheral blood. The source of these receptors is a man between 18 and 29 years old with active or convalescent COVID-19.

This chain connects TRBV2 to TRBJ1-5; the match to TRBD1 covers 7 bases. The CDR3 consists of 14 residues. V shed 6 bases and J 5 bases; nucleotides not matched to a gene: 7. Germline-derived CDR1 and CDR2 are SNHLY and FYNNEI. CDR3 nucleotide sequence: TGTGCCAGCAGACCAGACAGGGAGGATCAGCCCCAGCATTTT. This codes for CASRPDREDQPQHF.

The chain has TRBV10-3 and TRBJ1-5; D gene uncertain. Germline CDR1 reads ENHRY; CDR2 reads SYGVKD. Deletions cut 3 bases from V and 5 bases from J, with 8 bases between. The CDR3 totals 13 residues. The CDR3 coding sequence is TGTGCCATCAGTGAAACGGGTGATCAGCCCCAGCATTTT. Its translation is CAISETGDQPQHF.

J is TRBJ2-1 and V is TRBV5-4; weak D call: TRBD1 (6 bases). V gave up 1 base and J gave up 10 bases, with 12 bases separating them. Germline V CDR1 and CDR2: SGHNT, YYREEE (reference sequence). The CDR3 contains 13 residues. The CDR3 loop is CASSLYRAGEQFF. CDR3 nucleotide sequence: TGTGCCAGCAGCTTGTACAGGGCCGGGGAGCAGTTCTTC.

This clone came up a few times. The rearrangement joins TRBV7-3 to TRBJ2-2; a possible D gene is TRBD1 (5 bases). The CDR3 has 16 residues. With 1 base removed from V and 2 bases from J, the gap between germline ends came to 11 bases. Per the germline V gene, CDR1 is SGHTA and CDR2 is FQGTGA. CDR3: CASSLKRQSNTGELFF. The CDR3 bases are TGTGCCAGCAGCTTAAAGAGACAGAGTAACACCGGGGAGCTGTTTTTT. The full variable domain, completed using reference TRBV7-3 and TRBJ2-2, is GAGVSQTPSNKVTEKGKYVELRCDPISGHTALYWYRQSLGQGPEFLIYFQGTGAADDSGLPNDRFFAVRPEGSVSTLKIQRTERGDSAVYLCASSLKRQSNTGELFFGEGSRLTVL.

The chain employs TRBV12-3 or TRBV12-4 and TRBJ2-2, with unresolved D. The CDR3 consists of 12 residues. Trimming took off 7 bases at V and 5 bases at J, with 8 bases between the two ends. The CDR3, as DNA: TGTGCCAGCATTCAGGTGACCGGGGAGCTGTTTTTT. Translated, it gives CASIQVTGELFF.

The chain links TRBV10-1 to TRBJ1-5, with a tentative D call TRBD1 (5 bases). Germline V CDR1 and CDR2: WNHNN, SYGVQD (reference sequence). This CDR3 region has 13 residues. V dropped 8 bases and J dropped 4 bases, with 12 bases sitting between them. The CDR3 region has the DNA TGCGCCAGCCAATGGCGGGGGAATCAGCCCCAGCATTTT. It specifies CASQWRGNQPQHF.

DNA of the CDR3: TGTGCCAGCAGGCCGTCGACAGCGTTTAATGAAAAACTGTTTTTT. Translated, it gives CASRPSTAFNEKLFF. The chain joins TRBV2 to TRBJ1-4; possibly TRBD1 for D (5 bases). Germline assignment: CDR1 SNHLY and CDR2 FYNNEI. V was pared by 6 bases and J by 4 bases, with 15 bases between. The CDR3 is 15 residues long.

The rearrangement joins TRBV21-1 to TRBJ1-6; the table names TRBD1, a call not compared with the DNA. TRBV21-1 is a known pseudogene. The CDR3 extends over 15 amino acids. Written as DNA, the CDR3 is TGTGCCAGCAGCAGTAACAGGGCGCGGAATTCACCCCTCCACTTT. This codes for CASSSNRARNSPLHF.

This chain uses TRBV3-1 (or the pseudogene TRBV3-2) with TRBJ1-1, with TRBD1 matching 8 bases. CDR1 and CDR2 (germline): LGHDT, YNNKEL (reference sequence). This CDR3 has 14 residues. The V and J ends lost 5 bases and 1 base, in that order; junction bases with no gene match: 3. DNA of the CDR3: TGTGCCAGCAGCTGGACAGGGAAGAACACTGAAGCTTTCTTT. Amino acid sequence: CASSWTGKNTEAFF.

The chain recombines TRBV30 with TRBJ1-5; D ambiguous. This CDR3 is built from 15 residues. Trimming left V 2 bases short and J 0 bases short, with 11 bases between. CDR1 is GTSNPN and CDR2 is SVGIG in the germline V gene (reference sequence). The CDR3 sequence: CAWSSEQYSNQPQHF. CDR3 sequence (DNA): TGTGCCTGGAGTTCTGAACAGTATAGCAATCAGCCCCAGCATTTT.

In this sample, this clone turned up a few times. The chain employs TRBV5-1 and TRBJ1-4; perhaps TRBD1 as D (6 bases). V was cut by 2 bases and J by 7 bases, with 12 bases left in between. The CDR3 covers 14 residues. Germline loops: CDR1 SGHRS, CDR2 YFSETQ. CDR3 residues: CASSFGGATEKLFF. For the CDR3, the DNA is TGCGCCAGCAGCTTCGGGGGGGCGACTGAAAAACTGTTTTTT.

The chain has TRBV6-5 and TRBJ2-7, with TRBD1 matching 8 bases. Trimming removed 0 bases from V and 2 bases from J; junction bases left unmatched: 3. Germline V CDR1 and CDR2: MNHEY, SVGAGI. CDR3 length equals 15 residues. CDR3 sequence: CASSYSPRGPYEQYF. The CDR3 nucleotides read TGTGCCAGCAGTTACTCCCCCAGGGGGCCCTACGAGCAGTACTTC.

The DNA of the CDR3 is TGTGCCAGCTCACCATACGCAGGGGATTCACCCCTCCACTTT. Translating gives CASSPYAGDSPLHF. V usage is TRBV18 and J usage is TRBJ1-6, with TRBD1 as a possible D gene (6 bases). The V end lost 2 bases, the J end lost 8 bases, and 10 bases lay between the germline ends. Germline V CDR1 and CDR2: KGHSH, LQKENI. The CDR3 sequence is 14 residues long.

CDR3 DNA sequence: TGTGCCAGCAGCCGGCCAGGGTTGAGGCATAATTCACCCCTCCACTTT. It specifies CASSRPGLRHNSPLHF. This sequence joins TRBV5-6 and TRBJ1-6, with D possibly matching TRBD1 (5 bases). V was cut by 4 bases and J by 5 bases, with 16 bases left in between. The germline gives CDR1 SGHDT, CDR2 YYEEEE. This CDR3 is built from 16 residues.